This T cell receptor (beta chain) originates from a study of T cell repertoires in cytomegalovirus infection. TCRdb re-derived calls from the reads in MiXCR, one entry per CDR3 protein. The repertoire includes around 200,000 distinct CDR3 sequences, about a sixth of them detected once, and roughly a quarter sits in the top ten. Overall study findings and caveats: The cumulative frequency of public TCR beta families distinguished individuals who carried CMV together with the relevant HLA.

On this clonotype: Its antigen is currently unknown.

The CDR3 has 18 residues. The germline V gene has CDR1 MNHNY and CDR2 SVGAGI (reference sequence). V gave up 2 bases and J gave up 0 bases; unmatched junction bases: 12. This clonotype originated in a human donor in good health (CMV status not recorded). Some clones in this sample may be carry-over from other donors' samples. Input material: CD8+ T cells from PBMCs. The chain couples TRBV6-6 to TRBJ1-1, with 7 bases aligning to TRBD1. CDR3 in amino acids: CASSYPSTGNFMNTEAFF. CDR3 DNA: TGTGCCAGCAGTTACCCATCGACAGGGAATTTTATGAACACTGAAGCTTTCTTT.